These T cell receptor beta chains were read from a single sample in a study of cytomegalovirus exposure and HLA in healthy donors. TCRdb's copy holds only in-frame clones and misses some; the assay was immunoSEQ multiplex PCR. This table holds 150,000 or so clones. The sample taken for sequencing was PBMCs. The receptors shown here come from a man aged 18 to 30 in good health and CMV-seronegative. Each CDR3 is given without its conserved first and last residue. The order of the fields is V gene, CDR3 length, CDR3 protein.

v_call: TRBV6-5
cdr3_length: 11
cdr3_aa: ASSLQENQPQH

v_call: TRBV29-1
cdr3_length: 10
cdr3_aa: SVGTGIYEQY

v_call: TRBV7-2
cdr3_length: 12
cdr3_aa: ASSLDSRNYGYT

v_call: TRBV4-3
cdr3_length: 13
cdr3_aa: ASSTGQGGYNEQF

v_call: TRBV28
cdr3_length: 13
cdr3_aa: ASSFRDRYNYGYT

v_call: TRBV2
cdr3_length: 10
cdr3_aa: ATGGGGDTQY

v_call: TRBV9
cdr3_length: 13
cdr3_aa: ASSLTGGSGGELF

v_call: TRBV18
cdr3_length: 14
cdr3_aa: ASSPKREKPYNEQF

v_call: TRBV29-1
cdr3_length: 15
cdr3_aa: SAGGGQGFSSYNEQF

v_call: TRBV7-2
cdr3_length: 16
cdr3_aa: ASSLPGRDIYSNQPQH

v_call: TRBV28
cdr3_length: 12
cdr3_aa: ASRQQGSSYEQY

v_call: TRBV28
cdr3_length: 12
cdr3_aa: ASSFEGGGETQY

v_call: TRBV9
cdr3_length: 14
cdr3_aa: ASSVGIGQGNYGYT

v_call: TRBV28
cdr3_length: 15
cdr3_aa: ASSSLTLAGDSGELF

v_call: TRBV12-2
cdr3_length: 13
cdr3_aa: ASRLWRGVGQPQH

v_call: TRBV7-2
cdr3_length: 16
cdr3_aa: ASSLGGDWWSWPYEQY

v_call: TRBV9
cdr3_length: 17
cdr3_aa: ASSVDIPGTSGSGGEQF

v_call: TRBV7-9
cdr3_length: 13
cdr3_aa: ASSSSVGTGTEAF

v_call: TRBV19
cdr3_length: 13
cdr3_aa: ASSQGQHSNQPQH